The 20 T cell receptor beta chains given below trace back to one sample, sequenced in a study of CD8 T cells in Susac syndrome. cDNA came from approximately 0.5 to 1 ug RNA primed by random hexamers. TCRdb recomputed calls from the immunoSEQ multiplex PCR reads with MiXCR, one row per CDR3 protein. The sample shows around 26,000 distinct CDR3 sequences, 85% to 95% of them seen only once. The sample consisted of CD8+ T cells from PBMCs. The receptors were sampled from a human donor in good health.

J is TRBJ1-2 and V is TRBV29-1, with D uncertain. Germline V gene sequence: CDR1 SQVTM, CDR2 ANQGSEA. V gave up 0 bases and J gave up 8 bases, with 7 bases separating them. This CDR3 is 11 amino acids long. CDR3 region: CSVEDLGGYTF. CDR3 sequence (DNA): TGCAGCGTTGAAGATCTGGGCGGCTACACCTTC.

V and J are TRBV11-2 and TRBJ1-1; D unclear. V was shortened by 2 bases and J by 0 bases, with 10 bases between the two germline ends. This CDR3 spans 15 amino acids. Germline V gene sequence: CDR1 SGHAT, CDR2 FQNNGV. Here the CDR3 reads CASSLNPGLNTEAFF. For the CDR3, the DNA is TGTGCCAGCAGCTTAAATCCGGGTCTGAACACTGAAGCTTTCTTT. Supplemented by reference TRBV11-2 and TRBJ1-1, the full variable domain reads EAGVAQSPRYKIIEKRQSVAFWCNPISGHATLYWYQQILGQGPKLLIQFQNNGVVDDSQLPKDRFSAERLKGVDSTLKIQPAKLEDSAVYLCASSLNPGLNTEAFFGQGTRLTVV.

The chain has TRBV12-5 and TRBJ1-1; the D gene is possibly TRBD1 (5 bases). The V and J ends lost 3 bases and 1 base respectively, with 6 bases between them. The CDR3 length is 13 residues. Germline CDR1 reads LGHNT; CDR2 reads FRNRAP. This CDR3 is CASGFDRNTEAFF. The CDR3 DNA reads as TGTGCTAGTGGTTTTGACAGGAACACTGAAGCTTTCTTT.

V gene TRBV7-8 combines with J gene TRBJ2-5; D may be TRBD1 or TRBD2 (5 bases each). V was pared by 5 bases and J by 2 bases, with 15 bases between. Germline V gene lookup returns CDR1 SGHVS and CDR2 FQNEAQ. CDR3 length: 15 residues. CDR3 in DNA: TGTGCCAGCAGCCCCTGGACGGGGCTTCAAGAGACCCAGTACTTC. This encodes CASSPWTGLQETQYF.

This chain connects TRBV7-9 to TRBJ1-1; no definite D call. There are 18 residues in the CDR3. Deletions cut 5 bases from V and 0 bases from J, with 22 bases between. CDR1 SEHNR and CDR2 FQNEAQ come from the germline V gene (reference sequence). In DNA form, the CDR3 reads TGTGCCAGCAGCGTAACGACCGCGGATGGCAGCATGAACACTGAAGCTTTCTTT. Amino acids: CASSVTTADGSMNTEAFF.

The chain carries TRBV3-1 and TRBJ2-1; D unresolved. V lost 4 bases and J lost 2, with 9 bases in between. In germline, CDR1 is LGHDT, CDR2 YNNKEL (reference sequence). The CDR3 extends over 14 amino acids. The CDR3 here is CASSPKNPYNEQFF. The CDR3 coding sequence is TGTGCCAGCAGCCCAAAAAACCCCTACAATGAGCAGTTCTTC.

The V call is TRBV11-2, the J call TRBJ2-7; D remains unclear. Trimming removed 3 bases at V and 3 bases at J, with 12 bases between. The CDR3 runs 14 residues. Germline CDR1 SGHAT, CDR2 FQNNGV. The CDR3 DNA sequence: TGTGCCAGCAGCTTGGTGAACGTGGGCTACGAGCAGTACTTC. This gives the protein CASSLVNVGYEQYF.

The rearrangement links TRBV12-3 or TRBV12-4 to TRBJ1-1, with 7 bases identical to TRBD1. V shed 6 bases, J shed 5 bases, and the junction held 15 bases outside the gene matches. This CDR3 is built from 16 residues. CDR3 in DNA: TGTGCCAGCAGATTTAGGGGGCGCGGGTTTGGAACTGAAGCTTTCTTT. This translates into CASRFRGRGFGTEAFF.

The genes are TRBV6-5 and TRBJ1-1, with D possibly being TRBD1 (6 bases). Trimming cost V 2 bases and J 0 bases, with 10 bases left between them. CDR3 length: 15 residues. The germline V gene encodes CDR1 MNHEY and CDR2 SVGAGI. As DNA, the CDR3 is TGTGCCAGCAGTTACGGCAGGGGAATGAACACTGAAGCTTTCTTT. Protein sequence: CASSYGRGMNTEAFF.

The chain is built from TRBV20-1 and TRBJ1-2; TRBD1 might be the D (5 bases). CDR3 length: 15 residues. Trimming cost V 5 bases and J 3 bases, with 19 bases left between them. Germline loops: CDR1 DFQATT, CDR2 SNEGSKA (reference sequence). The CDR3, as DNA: TGCAGTGCTCACCTAAGAACAGGTGCCCACTATGGCTACACCTTC. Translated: CSAHLRTGAHYGYTF.

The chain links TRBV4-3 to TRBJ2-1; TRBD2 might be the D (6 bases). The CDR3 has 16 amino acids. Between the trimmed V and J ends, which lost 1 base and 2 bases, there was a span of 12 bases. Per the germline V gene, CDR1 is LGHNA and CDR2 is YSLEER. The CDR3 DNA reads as TGCGCCAGCAGCCAAGGGAGAGGAGGGGCCTACAATGAGCAGTTCTTC. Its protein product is CASSQGRGGAYNEQFF.

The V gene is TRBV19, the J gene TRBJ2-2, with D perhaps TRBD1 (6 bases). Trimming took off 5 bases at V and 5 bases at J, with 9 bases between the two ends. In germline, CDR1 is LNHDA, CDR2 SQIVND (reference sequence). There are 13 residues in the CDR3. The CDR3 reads CASSSQGTGELFF. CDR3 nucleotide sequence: TGTGCCAGTAGTTCACAGGGTACCGGGGAGCTGTTTTTT.

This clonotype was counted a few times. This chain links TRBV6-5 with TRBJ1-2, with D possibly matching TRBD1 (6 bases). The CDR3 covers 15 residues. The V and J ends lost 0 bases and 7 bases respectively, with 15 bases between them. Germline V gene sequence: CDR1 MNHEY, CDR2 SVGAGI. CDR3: CASSYSLGQGTGYTF. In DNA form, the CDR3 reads TGTGCCAGCAGTTACTCGTTGGGGCAGGGGACTGGCTACACCTTC.

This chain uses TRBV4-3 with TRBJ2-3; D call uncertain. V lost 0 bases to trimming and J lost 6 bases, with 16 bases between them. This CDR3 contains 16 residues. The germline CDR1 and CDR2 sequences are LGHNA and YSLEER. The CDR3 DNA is TGCGCCAGCAGCCAAGATGATGGGATCTCGGGCGATACGCAGTATTTT. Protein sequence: CASSQDDGISGDTQYF.

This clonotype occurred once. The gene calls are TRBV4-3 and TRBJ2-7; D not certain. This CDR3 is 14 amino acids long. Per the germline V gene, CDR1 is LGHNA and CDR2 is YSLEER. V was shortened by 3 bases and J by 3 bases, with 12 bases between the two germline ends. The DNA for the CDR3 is TGCGCCAGCAGCCATGGAGTGGTGGGCTACGAGCAGTACTTC. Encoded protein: CASSHGVVGYEQYF.

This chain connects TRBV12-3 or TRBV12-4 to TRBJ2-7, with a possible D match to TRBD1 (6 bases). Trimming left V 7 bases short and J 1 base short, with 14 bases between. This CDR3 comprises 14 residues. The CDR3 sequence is CASTGAGPSYEQYF. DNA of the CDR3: TGTGCCAGCACAGGGGCGGGTCCTTCCTACGAGCAGTACTTC.

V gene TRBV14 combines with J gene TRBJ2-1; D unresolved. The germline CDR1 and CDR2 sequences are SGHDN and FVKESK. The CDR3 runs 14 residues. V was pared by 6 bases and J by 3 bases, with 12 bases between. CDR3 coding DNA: TGTGCCAGCAGACCTTTTATGGACTACAATGAGCAGTTCTTC. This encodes CASRPFMDYNEQFF.

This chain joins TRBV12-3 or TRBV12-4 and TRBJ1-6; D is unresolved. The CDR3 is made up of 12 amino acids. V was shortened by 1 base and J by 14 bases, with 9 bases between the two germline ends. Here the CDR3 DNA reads TGTGCCAGCAGTTTAGACACCTTGACCCTCCACTTT. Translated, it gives CASSLDTLTLHF.

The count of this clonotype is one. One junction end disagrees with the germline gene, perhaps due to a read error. The CDR3 reads CAGSPGTGDYEQYF. In DNA form, the CDR3 reads TGCGCCGGCAGCCCCGGGACAGGGGATTACGAGCAGTACTTC. This chain connects TRBV4-3 to TRBJ2-7; 10 bases are a match to TRBD1. The CDR3 has 14 residues. Germline V gene data show CDR1 as LGHNA and CDR2 as YSLEER.

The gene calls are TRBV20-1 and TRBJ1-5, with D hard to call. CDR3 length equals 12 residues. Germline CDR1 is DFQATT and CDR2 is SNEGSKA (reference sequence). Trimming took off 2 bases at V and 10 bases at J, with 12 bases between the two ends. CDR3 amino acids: CSARLGGIPQHF. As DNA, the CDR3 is TGCAGTGCTAGATTAGGAGGAATCCCCCAGCATTTT.